What follows are 27 T cell receptor beta chains derived from one specimen sequenced in a study of blood T cells in healthy people across ages. Primers used in a second PCR of roughly 6 to 11 cycles were a sample-barcoded 5' primer and a J-beta primer mix. TCRdb reprocessed the 5' RACE reads with MiXCR, giving one entry per CDR3 protein. Found here are about 1.8 million distinct CDR3 sequences, around 50% of them singletons; the top ten hold around 2.1%. Material for sequencing was blood. The receptors were sampled from a woman in her forties in good health.

The chain employs TRBV6-6 and TRBJ2-1; D might be TRBD1 (6 bases). There are 12 residues in the CDR3. V gave up 5 bases and J gave up 13 bases, with 15 bases separating them. CDR1 and CDR2 from the germline V gene are MNHNY and SVGAGI (reference sequence). The CDR3: CASSSGQGTQFF. Here the CDR3 DNA reads TGTGCCAGCAGTAGCGGCCAGGGGACCCAGTTCTTC.

This clonotype was detected a few times. V usage is TRBV5-1 and J usage is TRBJ1-2; TRBD1 is a possible D gene (5 bases). The CDR3 runs 14 residues. Trimming shortened V by 1 base and J by 6 bases, and 13 bases separated the two germline ends. Per the germline V gene, CDR1 is SGHRS and CDR2 is YFSETQ. CDR3 DNA: TGCGCCAGCAGCTTGACGTGGGGGGAGAATGGCTACACCTTC. Its translation: CASSLTWGENGYTF.

This clonotype was counted only a few times. In DNA, the CDR3 is TGTGCCAGCAGTACCCGCTTCTACGGTCGGGAGCAGTACTTC. Amino acids: CASSTRFYGREQYF. The chain links TRBV12-3 or TRBV12-4 to TRBJ2-7; no clear D. The V end lost 5 bases, the J end lost 7 bases, and 18 bases lay between the germline ends. This CDR3 has 14 amino acids.

This clonotype was picked up a small number of times. The chain recombines TRBV20-1 with TRBJ2-3; TRBD2 matches 7 bases. The V gene's germline CDR1 is DFQATT and CDR2 SNEGSKA (reference sequence). The CDR3 contains 11 residues. The CDR3 loop reads CGAGETDTQYF. In DNA form, the CDR3 reads TGCGGGGCGGGGGAAACAGATACGCAGTATTTT.

This clonotype has more than one count but fewer than ten. V usage is TRBV14 and J usage is TRBJ1-6; D is undetermined. The V and J ends lost 2 bases and 7 bases respectively, with 6 bases between them. This CDR3 has 13 residues. Germline loops: CDR1 SGHDN, CDR2 FVKESK. CDR3 in amino acids: CASSQIRNSPLHF. The CDR3 DNA reads TGTGCCAGCAGCCAAATCCGGAATTCACCCCTCCACTTT.

This clonotype showed up just a few times. The gene calls are TRBV29-1 and TRBJ2-1; perhaps TRBD2 as D (6 bases). Germline V gene lookup returns CDR1 SQVTM and CDR2 ANQGSEA. Trimming took 8 bases from V and 9 from J, leaving 14 bases between them. This CDR3 is built from 11 residues. CDR3 sequence (DNA): TGCAGCTCGAAACAGGAGGGTGAGCAGTTCTTC. This gives the protein CSSKQEGEQFF.

This chain links TRBV7-2 with TRBJ2-3; D unresolved. Germline-derived CDR1 and CDR2 are SGHTA and FQGNSA. The CDR3 is 14 residues long. V lost 2 bases and J 2 bases, leaving 8 bases between the germline ends. The CDR3 coding sequence is TGTGCCAGCAGCTTATTGGGATTCACAGATACGCAGTATTTT. Residues: CASSLLGFTDTQYF. Variable domain in full (rest from reference TRBV7-2 and TRBJ2-3): GAGVSQSPSNKVTEKGKDVELRCDPISGHTALYWYRQSLGQGLEFLIYFQGNSAPDKSGLPSDRFSAERTGGSVSTLTIQRTQQEDSAVYLCASSLLGFTDTQYFGPGTRLTVL.

The chain's CDR3 is CASSSSSEGTYEQYF. CDR3 DNA sequence: TGTGCCAGCAGCTCCTCTAGCGAGGGAACCTACGAGCAGTACTTC. The chain uses TRBV7-2 and TRBJ2-5, with D possibly matching TRBD2 (6 bases). The J call is uncertain, as TRBJ2-7 better fits the DNA end. The CDR3 extends over 15 amino acids. Germline values: CDR1 SGHTA, CDR2 FQGNSA.

The chain combines TRBV7-2 with TRBJ2-1, with 8 nucleotides matching TRBD2. CDR1 SGHTA and CDR2 FQGNSA come from the germline V gene. J gave up 5 bases and V 3 bases, and 6 bases lay outside the gene matches. The CDR3 covers 15 residues. CDR3 amino acids: CTSSFLRGGNNEQFF. The CDR3 nucleotides are TGTACCAGCAGCTTCCTTCGGGGGGGGAACAATGAGCAGTTCTTC.

The V gene is TRBV3-1, the J gene TRBJ2-7, with 9 bases aligning to TRBD1. The CDR3 has 16 residues. CDR1 is LGHDT and CDR2 is YNNKEL in the germline V gene (reference sequence). V was pared by 5 bases and J by 3 bases, with 11 bases of the junction left unmatched. The CDR3 nucleotides read TGTGCCAGCAGCAACGACCGGGGACAGGGAATCTACGAGCAGTACTTC. It codes for CASSNDRGQGIYEQYF.

The chain links TRBV20-1 to TRBJ1-1; D is ambiguous. V was cut by 3 bases and J by 8 bases, with 22 bases left in between. In germline, CDR1 is DFQATT, CDR2 SNEGSKA (reference sequence). The CDR3 extends over 15 amino acids. The CDR3, as DNA: TGCAGTGCTAGTCCCGGACCCCAAAGGCTCAAGGAAGCTTTCTTT. Its protein product is CSASPGPQRLKEAFF.

The chain links TRBV5-1 to TRBJ1-1, with 7 bases aligning to TRBD1. The V gene end was trimmed by 3 bases and the J gene end by 2 bases; junction bases not matched to a gene: 7. CDR3 length: 15 residues. Germline lookup yields CDR1 SGHRS and CDR2 YFSETQ. The CDR3 spells CASSSGDSTNTEAFF. CDR3 nucleotides: TGCGCCAGCAGCTCGGGGGACAGTACTAACACTGAAGCTTTCTTT.

The J gene is TRBJ2-5, the V gene TRBV5-1; 9 positions match TRBD1. Trimming removed 2 bases from V and 7 bases from J; junction bases left unmatched: 9. CDR1 is SGHRS, CDR2 YFSETQ, per germline. The CDR3 runs to 15 residues. The CDR3 region has the DNA TGCGCCAGCAGCTTACTGGGACAGGGCTGGGGGACCCAGTACTTC. This translates into CASSLLGQGWGTQYF.

This chain links TRBV10-3 with TRBJ1-5, with D possibly matching TRBD1 (5 bases). This CDR3 region has 16 residues. The germline CDR1 and CDR2 sequences are ENHRY and SYGVKD. Between the trimmed V and J ends, which lost 5 bases and 3 bases, there was a span of 17 bases. This chain's CDR3 is CAISNPRGQYNQPQHF. CDR3 nucleotides: TGTGCCATCAGTAATCCCCGGGGCCAGTACAATCAGCCCCAGCATTTT.

This clonotype was recorded a few times. The V and J genes are TRBV7-2 and TRBJ2-1; 9 bases line up with TRBD2. The J call is uncertain, as TRBJ2-7 better fits the DNA end. Germline V gene sequence: CDR1 SGHTA, CDR2 FQGNSA. CDR3 length: 17 amino acids. CDR3 in DNA: TGTGCCAGCAGCTTAGATGGGGTGCTAGCGGGGAACAATGAGCAGTACTTC. Its translation is CASSLDGVLAGNNEQYF.

The V call is TRBV7-2, the J call TRBJ1-5; 7 nucleotides agree with TRBD1. CDR3 length: 14 residues. J gave up 0 bases and V 8 bases, and 4 bases lay outside the gene matches. The germline V gene encodes CDR1 SGHTA and CDR2 FQGNSA. The CDR3 coding sequence is TGTGCCAGCCGGGACAGTAATAGCAATCAGCCCCAGCATTTT. Residues: CASRDSNSNQPQHF. The full variable domain, with the rest looked up from reference TRBV7-2 and TRBJ1-5, is GAGVSQSPSNKVTEKGKDVELRCDPISGHTALYWYRQSLGQGLEFLIYFQGNSAPDKSGLPSDRFSAERTGGSVSTLTIQRTQQEDSAVYLCASRDSNSNQPQHFGDGTRLSIL.

The count of this clonotype is one. The rearrangement links TRBV5-4 to TRBJ2-3; 11 nucleotides line up with TRBD1. The CDR3 totals 16 residues. The J segment lost 5 bases and the V segment lost 1 base, leaving 6 bases of the junction unmatched. Germline V lookup: CDR1 SGHNT, CDR2 YYREEE (reference sequence). The CDR3 nucleotides read TGTGCCAGCAGCTTGCCGGACAGGGGGCTTAGAGATACGCAGTATTTT. Protein: CASSLPDRGLRDTQYF.

Points on this clonotype: One junction end disagrees with the germline gene, perhaps due to a read error. The chain couples TRBV27 to TRBJ2-1, with 7 bases matching TRBD1. This CDR3 contains 15 residues. Germline-derived CDR1 and CDR2 are MNHEY and SMNVEV (reference sequence). This CDR3 reads CTSSPSGGHYNEQFF. In nucleotides, the CDR3 is TGTACCAGCAGTCCCTCAGGGGGACATTACAATGAGCAGTTCTTC.

This sequence joins TRBV27 and TRBJ2-3; possible D gene TRBD1, 5 bases. V gave up 0 bases and J gave up 0 bases, with 13 bases separating them. CDR3 length: 17 amino acids. Germline CDR1 reads MNHEY; CDR2 reads SMNVEV (reference sequence). CDR3 DNA sequence: TGTGCCAGCAGTTTATCGCCGAGGTCAGGGAGCACAGATACGCAGTATTTT. Its protein is CASSLSPRSGSTDTQYF.

The chain carries TRBV12-3 or TRBV12-4 and TRBJ1-5; D remains unclear. Deletions cut 1 base from V and 6 bases from J, with 13 bases between. The CDR3 runs to 15 residues. CDR3 loop: CASSLGLRTSQPQHF. CDR3 nucleotides: TGTGCCAGCAGTTTAGGTCTAAGGACGAGTCAGCCCCAGCATTTT.

The CDR3, as DNA: TGTGCCAGCAGTTTCGACACCCTTGGGAACTATGGCTACACCTTC. Translation gives CASSFDTLGNYGYTF. This rearrangement joins TRBV12-3 or TRBV12-4 to TRBJ1-2; no firm D call. Trimming removed 3 bases at V and 2 bases at J, with 13 bases between. This CDR3 is 15 amino acids long.

The chain combines TRBV28 with TRBJ1-5, with TRBD1 matching 8 bases. The germline V gene encodes CDR1 MDHEN and CDR2 SYDVKM. After removal of 6 bases from V and 6 bases from J, the junction contained 7 bases not matched to a gene. The CDR3 is made up of 14 amino acids. CDR3 DNA sequence: TGTGCCAGCAGGTCCGACAGGGGTGTTCAGCCCCAGCATTTT. Translation: CASRSDRGVQPQHF.

The rearrangement links TRBV20-1 to TRBJ1-5; a possible D gene is TRBD1 (6 bases). Germline loops: CDR1 DFQATT, CDR2 SNEGSKA (reference sequence). The V gene lost 0 bases and the J gene lost 5 bases, with 11 bases spanning the gap. The CDR3 contains 14 residues. CDR3 nucleotide sequence: TGCAGTGCTAGAGATAGGGGGGTTGATCAGCCCCAGCATTTT. This gives the protein CSARDRGVDQPQHF.

The chain carries TRBV3-1 and TRBJ2-1, with D unresolved. The CDR3 extends over 15 amino acids. The ends were cut back, 6 bases at V and 8 bases at J, with 20 bases in the middle. The germline gives CDR1 LGHDT, CDR2 YNNKEL (reference sequence). The CDR3 bases are TGTGCCAGCAGACCCGCCTCCGGCCCCTTGTATGAGCAGTTCTTC. This codes for CASRPASGPLYEQFF.

In its sample, this clonotype was seen many times. The J gene is TRBJ2-1, the V gene TRBV3-1; D uncertain. Trimming removed 1 base from V and 7 bases from J, with 14 bases in between. CDR3 length: 15 residues. Per the germline V gene, CDR1 is LGHDT and CDR2 is YNNKEL (reference sequence). For the CDR3, the DNA is TGTGCCAGCAGCCAAGTTGACTTTTCTAGGAATGAGCAGTTCTTC. It translates to CASSQVDFSRNEQFF.

This clonotype was counted only a few times. The chain uses TRBV27 and TRBJ2-3; D possibly corresponds to TRBD1 (5 bases). The CDR3 spans 14 residues. Deletions cut 8 bases from V and 0 bases from J, with 12 bases between. Germline loops: CDR1 MNHEY, CDR2 SMNVEV (reference sequence). The CDR3 region has the DNA TGTGCCAGCGGGGCCTACAGGAGCACAGATACGCAGTATTTT. Residues: CASGAYRSTDTQYF.

This clonotype was picked up a small number of times. The rearrangement joins TRBV6-5 to TRBJ2-4; a weak D match, TRBD2 (5 bases). Trimming removed 0 bases at V and 0 bases at J, with 6 bases between. The CDR3 length is 15 residues. Germline assignment: CDR1 MNHEY and CDR2 SVGAGI. The CDR3 nucleotides read TGTGCCAGCAGTTACTCGAGGGAAGCCAAAAACATTCAGTACTTC. Translating it yields CASSYSREAKNIQYF.